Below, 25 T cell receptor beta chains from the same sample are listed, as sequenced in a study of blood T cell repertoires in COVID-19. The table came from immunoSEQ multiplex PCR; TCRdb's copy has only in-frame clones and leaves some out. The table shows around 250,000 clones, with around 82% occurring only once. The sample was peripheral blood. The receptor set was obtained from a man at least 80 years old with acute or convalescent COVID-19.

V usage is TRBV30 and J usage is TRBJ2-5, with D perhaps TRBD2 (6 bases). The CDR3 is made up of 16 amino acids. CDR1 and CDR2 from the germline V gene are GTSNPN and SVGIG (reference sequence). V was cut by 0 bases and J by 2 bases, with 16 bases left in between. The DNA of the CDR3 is TGTGCCTGGAGTGTCCCCCCCGCGGGGATTCAAGAGACCCAGTACTTC. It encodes CAWSVPPAGIQETQYF.

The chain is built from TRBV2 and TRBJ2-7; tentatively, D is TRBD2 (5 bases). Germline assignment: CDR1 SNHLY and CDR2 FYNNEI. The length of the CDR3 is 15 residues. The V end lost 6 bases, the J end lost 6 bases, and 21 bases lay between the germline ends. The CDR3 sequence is CASRERTGIIVEQYF. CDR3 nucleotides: TGTGCCAGCAGGGAAAGAACCGGGATAATTGTCGAGCAGTACTTC.

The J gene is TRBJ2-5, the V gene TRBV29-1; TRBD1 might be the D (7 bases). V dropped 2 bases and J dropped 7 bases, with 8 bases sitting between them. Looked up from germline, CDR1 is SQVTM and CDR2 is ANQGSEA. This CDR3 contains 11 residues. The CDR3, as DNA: TGCAGCGTTGAACAGGGGGGGACCCAGTACTTC. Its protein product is CSVEQGGTQYF.

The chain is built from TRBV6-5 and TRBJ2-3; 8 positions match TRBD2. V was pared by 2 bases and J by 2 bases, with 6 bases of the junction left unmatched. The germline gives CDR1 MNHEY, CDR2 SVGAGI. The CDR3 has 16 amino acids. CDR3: CASSYTGGAVTDTQYF. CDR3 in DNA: TGTGCCAGCAGTTACACCGGGGGGGCCGTCACAGATACGCAGTATTTT.

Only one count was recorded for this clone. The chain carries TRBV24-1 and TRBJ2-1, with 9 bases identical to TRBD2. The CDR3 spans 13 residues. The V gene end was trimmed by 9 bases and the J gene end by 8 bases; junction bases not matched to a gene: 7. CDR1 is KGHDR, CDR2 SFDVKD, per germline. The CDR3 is CATRVAGEDEQFF. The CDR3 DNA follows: TGTGCCACCCGCGTAGCGGGAGAGGATGAGCAGTTCTTC.

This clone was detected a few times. DNA of the CDR3: TGTGCCAGCAGTCTCTACTACCGGACTAGCGGGAGAAACAATGAGCAGTTCTTC. It translates to CASSLYYRTSGRNNEQFF. The V call is TRBV27, the J call TRBJ2-1, with 13 bases matching TRBD2. Germline loops: CDR1 MNHEY, CDR2 SMNVEV (reference sequence). V lost 5 bases and J lost 5; bases outside the gene matches: 12. The CDR3 loop spans 18 amino acids.

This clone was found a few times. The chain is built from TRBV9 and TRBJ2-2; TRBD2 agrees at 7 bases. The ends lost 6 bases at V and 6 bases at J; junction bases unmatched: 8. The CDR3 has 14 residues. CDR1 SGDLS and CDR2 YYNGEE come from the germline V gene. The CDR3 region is CASTTSPNAGELFF. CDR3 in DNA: TGTGCCAGCACGACTAGCCCAAACGCCGGGGAGCTGTTTTTT. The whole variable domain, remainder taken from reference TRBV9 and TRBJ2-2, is DSGVTQTPKHLITATGQRVTLRCSPRSGDLSVYWYQQSLDQGLQFLIQYYNGEERAKGNILERFSAQQFPDLHSELNLSSLELGDSALYFCASTTSPNAGELFFGEGSRLTVL.

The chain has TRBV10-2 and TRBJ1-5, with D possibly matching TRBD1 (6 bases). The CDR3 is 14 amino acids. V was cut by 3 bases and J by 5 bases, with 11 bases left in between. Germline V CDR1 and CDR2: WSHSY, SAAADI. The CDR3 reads CASSEWTADQPQHF. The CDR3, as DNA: TGCGCCAGCAGTGAATGGACAGCCGATCAGCCCCAGCATTTT.

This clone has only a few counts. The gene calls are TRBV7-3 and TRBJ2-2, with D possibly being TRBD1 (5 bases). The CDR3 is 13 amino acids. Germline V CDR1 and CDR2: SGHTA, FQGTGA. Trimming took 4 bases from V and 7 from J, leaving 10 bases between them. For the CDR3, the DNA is TGTGCCAGCAGCTCCACAGGAGTCGGGGAGCTGTTTTTT. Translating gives CASSSTGVGELFF.

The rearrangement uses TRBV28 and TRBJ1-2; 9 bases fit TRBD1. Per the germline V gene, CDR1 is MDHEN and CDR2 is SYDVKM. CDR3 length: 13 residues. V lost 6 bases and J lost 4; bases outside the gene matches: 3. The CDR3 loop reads CASSSDRGYGYTF. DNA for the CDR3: TGTGCCAGCAGCTCGGACAGGGGCTATGGCTACACCTTC.

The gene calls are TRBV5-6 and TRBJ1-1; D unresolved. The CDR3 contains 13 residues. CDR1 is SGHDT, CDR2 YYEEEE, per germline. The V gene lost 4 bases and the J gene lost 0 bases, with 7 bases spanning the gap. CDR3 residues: CASSTGMNTEAFF. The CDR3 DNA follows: TGTGCCAGCAGCACGGGTATGAACACTGAAGCTTTCTTT.

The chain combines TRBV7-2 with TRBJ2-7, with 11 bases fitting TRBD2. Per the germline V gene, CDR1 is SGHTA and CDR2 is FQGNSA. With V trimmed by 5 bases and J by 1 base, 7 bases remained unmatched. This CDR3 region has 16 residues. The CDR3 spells CASSLTGTSGSYEQYF. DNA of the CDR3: TGTGCCAGCAGCCTTACCGGGACTAGCGGATCCTACGAGCAGTACTTC.

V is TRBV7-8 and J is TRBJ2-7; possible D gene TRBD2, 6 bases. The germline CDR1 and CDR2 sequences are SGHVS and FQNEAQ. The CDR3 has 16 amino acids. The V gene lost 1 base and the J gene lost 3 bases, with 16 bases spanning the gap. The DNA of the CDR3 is TGTGCCAGCAGCTTAGGGGGGTCTAGCGTTCGCTACGAGCAGTACTTC. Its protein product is CASSLGGSSVRYEQYF.

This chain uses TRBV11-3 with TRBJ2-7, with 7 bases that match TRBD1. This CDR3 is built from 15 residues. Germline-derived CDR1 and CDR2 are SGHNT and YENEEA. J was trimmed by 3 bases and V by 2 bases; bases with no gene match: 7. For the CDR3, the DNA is TGTGCCAGCAGCTTAAAACCCGGGACAGTCTACGAGCAGTACTTC. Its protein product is CASSLKPGTVYEQYF. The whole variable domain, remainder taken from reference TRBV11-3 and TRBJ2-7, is EAGVVQSPRYKIIEKKQPVAFWCNPISGHNTLYWYLQNLGQGPELLIRYENEEAVDDSQLPKDRFSAERLKGVDSTLKIQPAELGDSAVYLCASSLKPGTVYEQYFGPGTRLTVT.

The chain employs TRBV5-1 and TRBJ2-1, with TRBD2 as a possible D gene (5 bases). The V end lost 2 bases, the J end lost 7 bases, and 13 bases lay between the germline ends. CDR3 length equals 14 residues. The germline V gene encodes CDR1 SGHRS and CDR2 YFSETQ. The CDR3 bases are TGCGCCAGCAGCTTCCGTGGGAGAACAAATGAGCAGTTCTTC. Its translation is CASSFRGRTNEQFF.

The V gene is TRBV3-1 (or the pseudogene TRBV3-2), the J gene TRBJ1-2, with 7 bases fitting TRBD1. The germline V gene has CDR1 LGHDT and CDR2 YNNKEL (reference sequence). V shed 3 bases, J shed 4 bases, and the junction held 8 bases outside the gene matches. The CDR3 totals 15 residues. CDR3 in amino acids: CASSQTTGVPYGYTF. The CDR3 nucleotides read TGTGCCAGCAGCCAGACAACAGGGGTGCCCTATGGCTACACCTTC.

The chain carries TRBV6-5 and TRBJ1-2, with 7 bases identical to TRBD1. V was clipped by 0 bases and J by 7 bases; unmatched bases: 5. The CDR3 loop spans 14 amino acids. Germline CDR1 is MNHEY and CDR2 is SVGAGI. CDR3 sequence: CASSYSSQGVGYTF. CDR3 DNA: TGTGCCAGCAGTTACTCTTCGCAGGGGGTTGGCTACACCTTC.

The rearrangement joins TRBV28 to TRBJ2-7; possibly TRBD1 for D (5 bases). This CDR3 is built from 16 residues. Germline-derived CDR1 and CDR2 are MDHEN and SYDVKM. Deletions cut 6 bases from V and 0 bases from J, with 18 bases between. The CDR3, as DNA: TGTGCCAGCAGCCCCCTTGCAGGGAAGAGCTCCTACGAGCAGTACTTC. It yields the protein CASSPLAGKSSYEQYF. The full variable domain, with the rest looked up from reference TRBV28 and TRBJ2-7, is DVKVTQSSRYLVKRTGEKVFLECVQDMDHENMFWYRQDPGLGLRLIYFSYDVKMKEKGDIPEGYSVSREKKERFSLILESASTNQTSMYLCASSPLAGKSSYEQYFGPGTRLTVT.

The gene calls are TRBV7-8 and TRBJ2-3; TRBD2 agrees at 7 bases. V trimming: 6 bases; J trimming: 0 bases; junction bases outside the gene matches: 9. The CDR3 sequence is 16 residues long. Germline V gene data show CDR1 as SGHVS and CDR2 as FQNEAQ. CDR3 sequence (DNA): TGTGCCAGCAGTCCCTTAGCGGGCACTAGCACAGATACGCAGTATTTT. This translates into CASSPLAGTSTDTQYF.

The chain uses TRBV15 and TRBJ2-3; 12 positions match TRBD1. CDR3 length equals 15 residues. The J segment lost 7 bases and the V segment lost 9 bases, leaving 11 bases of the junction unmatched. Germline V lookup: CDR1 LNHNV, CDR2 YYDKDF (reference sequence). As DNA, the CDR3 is TGTGCCACTATGCCCGGGGACAGGGGGCGAAATACGCAGTATTTT. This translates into CATMPGDRGRNTQYF.

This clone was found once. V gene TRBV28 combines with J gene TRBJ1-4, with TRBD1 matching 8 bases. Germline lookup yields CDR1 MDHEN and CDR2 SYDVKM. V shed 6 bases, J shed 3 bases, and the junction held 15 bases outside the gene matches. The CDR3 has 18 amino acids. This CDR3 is CASRSGQGNFRANEKLFF. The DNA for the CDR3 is TGTGCCAGCAGGTCCGGACAGGGTAATTTCAGGGCTAATGAAAAACTGTTTTTT.

The chain's CDR3 is CASSWTGAYYEQYF. The CDR3 coding sequence is TGTGCCAGCAGTTGGACAGGAGCCTACTACGAGCAGTACTTC. The chain links TRBV28 to TRBJ2-7; TRBD1 agrees at 7 bases. Germline loops: CDR1 MDHEN, CDR2 SYDVKM. The V segment lost 4 bases and the J segment 3 bases; nucleotides outside the gene matches: 6. The CDR3 contains 14 residues.

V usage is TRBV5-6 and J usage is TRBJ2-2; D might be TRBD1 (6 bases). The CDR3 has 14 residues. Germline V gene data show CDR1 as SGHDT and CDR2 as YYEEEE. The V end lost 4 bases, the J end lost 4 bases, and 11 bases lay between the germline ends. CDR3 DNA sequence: TGTGCCAGCAGCCCACAGGGTCCCACCGGGGAGCTGTTTTTT. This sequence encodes CASSPQGPTGELFF.

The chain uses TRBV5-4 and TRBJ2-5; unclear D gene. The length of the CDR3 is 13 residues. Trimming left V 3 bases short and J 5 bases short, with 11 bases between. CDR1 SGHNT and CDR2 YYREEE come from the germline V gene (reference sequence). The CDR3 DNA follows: TGTGCCAGCAGCTCGAGCGAGGCGGAGACCCAGTACTTC. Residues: CASSSSEAETQYF.

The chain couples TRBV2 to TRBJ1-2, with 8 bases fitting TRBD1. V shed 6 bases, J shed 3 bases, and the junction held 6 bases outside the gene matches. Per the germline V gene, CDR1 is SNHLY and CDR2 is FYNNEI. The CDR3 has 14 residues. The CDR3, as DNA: TGTGCCAGCAGGGCGACAGGGGCCGACTATGGCTACACCTTC. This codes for CASRATGADYGYTF. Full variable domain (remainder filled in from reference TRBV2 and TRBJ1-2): EPEVTQTPSHQVTQMGQEVILRCVPISNHLYFYWYRQILGQKVEFLVSFYNNEISEKSEIFDDQFSVERPDGSNFTLKIRSTKLEDSAMYFCASRATGADYGYTFGSGTRLTVV.